This T cell receptor beta chain was sequenced for a study of metastatic and nonmetastatic thyroid tumors. Turning to the study itself: Repertoire comparison spanned blood and tumor or nodule tissue of malignant and benign thyroid patients. Study-wide findings and caveats: Reported TCR beta diversity, measured in blood and tumor, was significantly higher for malignant thyroid tumors than for benign nodules.

TCRdb reanalyzed the PCR reads with MiXCR. The repertoire includes roughly 89,000 clones, roughly an eighth of them detected once, and 7% to 9% sits in the top ten. No patient received treatment before thyroid surgery. This clone was picked up a small number of times. What it recognizes is unknown. The CDR3 sequence is 14 residues long. The V and J ends lost 6 bases and 3 bases, in that order; junction bases with no gene match: 7. The germline V gene encodes CDR1 MNHEY and CDR2 SMNVEV (reference sequence). This rearrangement joins TRBV27 to TRBJ2-7, with 8 nucleotides matching TRBD1. The source of this sequence is a female donor with papillary thyroid cancer or a benign thyroid nodule (not recorded which). Some clones in this sample may be carry-over from other donors' samples. Sequencing used tumor tissue. The DNA for the CDR3 is TGTGCCAGCAGACCAGGGGGCCCTCTCTACGAGCAGTACTTC. Its translation: CASRPGGPLYEQYF.